The sequence of this TCR beta chain was determined in a study of T cells in Graves' hyperthyroidism and ophthalmopathy. Study details: Pretreatment peripheral blood was obtained at initial diagnosis.

V gave up 4 bases and J gave up 8 bases; unmatched junction bases: 9. There are 15 residues in the CDR3. CDR1 and CDR2 from the germline V gene are MGHDK and SYGVNS. It was RNA transcripts that yielded the amplified TCR beta CDR3 regions. HTBI primers were used for first-round RT-PCR of the TCR CDR3. Each CDR3 protein gets one entry after TCRdb re-called the multiplex PCR reads with MiXCR. This table holds around 270,000 distinct CDR3 sequences, around 20% found once. This TCR came from a man aged 50-60 years with Graves' ophthalmopathy. The V gene is TRBV25-1, the J gene TRBJ1-4; the match to TRBD1 covers 8 bases. Input material: blood. This CDR3 reads CASSGTDREREKLFF. CDR3 bases: TGTGCCAGCAGTGGGACGGACAGGGAGAGGGAAAAACTGTTTTTT.